The clone carrying this T cell receptor beta chain was seen more than once but under ten times. Its antigen is still unknown. The data were taken from a study of vaccination and CD4 T cells after COVID-19. CDR1 is MNHEY, CDR2 SVGEGT, per germline. With V trimmed by 7 bases and J by 4 bases, 6 bases remained unmatched. The CDR3 runs 14 residues. Indicated treatment: approximately 11-day PBMC culture with coronavirus spike peptide pools or control peptides (ViraFEST assay). Cultured CD4+ T-cell DNA underwent Oncomine TCR Beta short-read sequencing. TCRdb re-analysed the PCR reads in MiXCR, keeping a single row per CDR3 protein. The repertoire includes around 26,000 distinct CDR3 sequences, approximately 40% of them detected once, and about a tenth sits in the top ten.

Sequencing was done on a sample of CD4+ T cells from blood, cultured in vitro. This TCR came from a human donor who had recovered from COVID-19. The rearrangement links TRBV6-2 or TRBV6-3 to TRBJ2-3; 9 positions match TRBD1. CDR3 sequence: CASINRGPADTQYF. The CDR3 DNA follows: TGTGCCAGCATCAACAGGGGGCCGGCAGATACGCAGTATTTT.